The rows below give T cell receptor beta chains drawn from one sample of a study of control samples from healthy donors and cancer patients. Libraries were prepared by immunoSEQ multiplex PCR; TCRdb keeps only in-frame clonotypes and omits some of them. The top ten clones hold around 1% of a sample with roughly 88,000 clones, roughly 90% of them seen once. Sequencing was performed on blood. The receptor set was obtained from a woman aged 25 to 39 in good health. Both conserved end residues are part of each CDR3. The D gene is left open where the match is weak. Clone size is given for some rows only: seen once, a few or many times, or a class if the clone is expanded.

>TRBJ2-1|.|.|TRBV7-3
CASSLRGGQFF
TGTGCCAGCAGCTTAAGAGGGGGACAGTTCTTC
>TRBJ1-5|TRBD1|.|TRBV19
CASRGQGAVVNQPQHF
TGTGCCAGTAGAGGACAGGGGGCGGTTGTCAATCAGCCCCAGCATTTT
>TRBJ1-1|.|.|TRBV2
CASRRSWGTEAFF
TGTGCCAGCAGACGTAGTTGGGGCACTGAAGCTTTCTTT
>TRBJ2-3|TRBD2|.|TRBV3-1/TRBV3-2
CASSQDLSWREPDTQYF
TGTGCCAGCAGCCAAGATCTCTCGTGGCGGGAGCCAGATACGCAGTATTTT
>TRBJ1-3|.|once|TRBV2
CASSSTWTISGNTIYF
TGTGCCAGCAGTTCGACTTGGACGATCTCTGGAAACACCATATATTTT
>TRBJ2-5|.|.|TRBV29-1
CSVARDMGGETQYF
TGCAGCGTCGCTCGGGATATGGGAGGCGAGACCCAGTACTTC
>TRBJ1-1|TRBD1|.|TRBV2
CARNDRATEAFF
TGTGCCAGAAATGACAGGGCCACTGAAGCTTTCTTT
>TRBJ1-5|TRBD1|.|TRBV10-3
CAISESGGGNQPQHF
TGTGCCATCAGTGAGTCAGGGGGCGGCAATCAGCCCCAGCATTTT
>TRBJ1-6|.|.|TRBV19
CASTAHERESPLHF
TGTGCCAGTACTGCCCACGAGCGGGAATCACCCCTCCACTTT
>TRBJ1-3|TRBD1|few|TRBV18
CASSPPNRGGNTIYF
TGTGCCAGCTCACCACCCAACAGGGGTGGAAACACCATATATTTT
>TRBJ1-1|TRBD1|.|TRBV9
CASSVVRGQEDTEAFF
TGTGCCAGCAGCGTAGTGCGGGGACAGGAGGACACTGAAGCTTTCTTT
>TRBJ2-5|.|.|TRBV5-1
CASGEPGAAETQYF
TGCGCCAGCGGCGAACCAGGGGCCGCAGAGACCCAGTACTTC
>TRBJ1-3|.|.|TRBV30
CAWSVPGSHSGNTIYF
TGTGCCTGGAGTGTACCAGGCAGCCACTCTGGAAACACCATATATTTT
>TRBJ1-5|.|.|TRBV6-4
CASSHPKDQPQHF
TGTGCCAGCAGTCATCCTAAGGATCAGCCCCAGCATTTT
>TRBJ1-5|.|few|TRBV15
CATRQTGGLGPQHF
TGTGCCACCAGGCAGACGGGAGGCCTAGGGCCCCAGCATTTT
>TRBJ1-4|.|.|TRBV16
CASTLTGTNEKLFF
TGTGCCAGCACCTTGACAGGAACTAATGAAAAACTGTTTTTT